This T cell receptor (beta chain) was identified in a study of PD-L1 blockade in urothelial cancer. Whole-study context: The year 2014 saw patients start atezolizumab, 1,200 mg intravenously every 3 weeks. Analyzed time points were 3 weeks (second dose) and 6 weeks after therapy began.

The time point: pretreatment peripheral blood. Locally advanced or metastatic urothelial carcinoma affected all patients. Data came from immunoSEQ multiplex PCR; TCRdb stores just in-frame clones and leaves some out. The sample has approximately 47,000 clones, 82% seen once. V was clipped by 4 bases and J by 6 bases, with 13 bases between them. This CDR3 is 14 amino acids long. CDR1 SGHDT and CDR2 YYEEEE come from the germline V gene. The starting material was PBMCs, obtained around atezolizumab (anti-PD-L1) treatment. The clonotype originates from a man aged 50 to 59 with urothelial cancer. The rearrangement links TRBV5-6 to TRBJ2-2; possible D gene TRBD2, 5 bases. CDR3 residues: CASSRPTRSGELFF. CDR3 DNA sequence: TGTGCCAGCAGCCGCCCAACTAGATCCGGGGAGCTGTTTTTT.